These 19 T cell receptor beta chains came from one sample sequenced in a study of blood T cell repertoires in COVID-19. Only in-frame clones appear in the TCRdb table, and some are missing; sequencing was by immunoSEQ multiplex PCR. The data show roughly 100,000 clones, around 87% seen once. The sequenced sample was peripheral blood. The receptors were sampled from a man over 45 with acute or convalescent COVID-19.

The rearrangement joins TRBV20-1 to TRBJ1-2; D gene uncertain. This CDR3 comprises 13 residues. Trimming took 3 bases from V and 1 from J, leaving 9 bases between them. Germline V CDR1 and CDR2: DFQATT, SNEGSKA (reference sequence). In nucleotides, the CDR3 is TGCAGTGCTAGTTTACAGCATAACTATGGCTACACCTTC. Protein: CSASLQHNYGYTF.

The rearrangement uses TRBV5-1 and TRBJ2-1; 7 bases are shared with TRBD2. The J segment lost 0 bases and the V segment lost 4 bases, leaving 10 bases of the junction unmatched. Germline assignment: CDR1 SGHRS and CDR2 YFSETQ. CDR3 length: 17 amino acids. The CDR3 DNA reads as TGCGCCAGCAGCCCCGGGGAGGGGCGAAGCTCCTACAATGAGCAGTTCTTC. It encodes CASSPGEGRSSYNEQFF.

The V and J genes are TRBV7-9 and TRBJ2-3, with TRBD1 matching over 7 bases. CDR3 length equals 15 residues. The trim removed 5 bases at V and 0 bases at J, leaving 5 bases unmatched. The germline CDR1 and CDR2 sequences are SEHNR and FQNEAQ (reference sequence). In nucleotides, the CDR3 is TGTGCCAGCAGCGTCCCGGGACAGAGCACAGATACGCAGTATTTT. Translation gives CASSVPGQSTDTQYF.

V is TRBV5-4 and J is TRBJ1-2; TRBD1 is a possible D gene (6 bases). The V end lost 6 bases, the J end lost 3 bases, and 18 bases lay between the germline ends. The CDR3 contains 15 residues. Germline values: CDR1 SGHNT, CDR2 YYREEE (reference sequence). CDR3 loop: CASTPGQLGDYGYTF. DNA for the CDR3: TGTGCCAGCACGCCGGGACAACTCGGAGACTATGGCTACACCTTC.

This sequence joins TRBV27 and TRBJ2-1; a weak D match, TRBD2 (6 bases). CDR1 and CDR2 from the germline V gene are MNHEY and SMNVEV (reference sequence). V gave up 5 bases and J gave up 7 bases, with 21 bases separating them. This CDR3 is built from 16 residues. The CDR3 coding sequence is TGTGCCAGCAGTCCGGACGGGGGAGTGTCCGGAAATGAGCAGTTCTTC. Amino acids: CASSPDGGVSGNEQFF.

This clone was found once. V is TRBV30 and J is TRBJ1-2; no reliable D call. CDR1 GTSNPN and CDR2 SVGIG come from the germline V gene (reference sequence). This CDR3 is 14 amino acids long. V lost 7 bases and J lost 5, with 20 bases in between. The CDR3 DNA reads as TGTGCCTTAAATAGACGGGGAATGGGGTATGGCTACACCTTC. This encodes CALNRRGMGYGYTF.

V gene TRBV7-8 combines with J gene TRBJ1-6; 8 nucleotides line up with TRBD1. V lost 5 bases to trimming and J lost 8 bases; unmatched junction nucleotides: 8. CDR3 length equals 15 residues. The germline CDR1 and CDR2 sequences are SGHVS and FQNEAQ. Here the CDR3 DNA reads TGTGCCAGCAGCCGTGGGACAGGAAATCATTCACCCCTCCACTTT. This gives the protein CASSRGTGNHSPLHF.

The CDR3 is CASSTHDRAGETQYF. The CDR3 DNA reads as TGTGCCAGCAGCACTCACGACAGGGCTGGGGAGACCCAGTACTTC. This rearrangement joins TRBV9 to TRBJ2-5; 7 positions match TRBD1. Germline values: CDR1 SGDLS, CDR2 YYNGEE. The CDR3 loop spans 15 amino acids. Unmatched junction bases numbered 11, after V lost 4 bases and J lost 5 bases.

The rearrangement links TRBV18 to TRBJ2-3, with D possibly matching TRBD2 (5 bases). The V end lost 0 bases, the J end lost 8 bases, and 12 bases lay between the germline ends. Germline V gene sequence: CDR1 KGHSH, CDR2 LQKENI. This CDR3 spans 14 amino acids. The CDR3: CASSPPSGVGTQYF. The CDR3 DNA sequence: TGTGCCAGCTCACCACCGTCCGGGGTTGGTACGCAGTATTTT.

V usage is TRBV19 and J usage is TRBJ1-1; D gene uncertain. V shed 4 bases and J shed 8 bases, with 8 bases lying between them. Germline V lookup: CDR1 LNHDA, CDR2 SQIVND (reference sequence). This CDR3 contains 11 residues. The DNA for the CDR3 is TGTGCCAGTAGTACAGTCCACGAAGCTTTCTTT. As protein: CASSTVHEAFF.

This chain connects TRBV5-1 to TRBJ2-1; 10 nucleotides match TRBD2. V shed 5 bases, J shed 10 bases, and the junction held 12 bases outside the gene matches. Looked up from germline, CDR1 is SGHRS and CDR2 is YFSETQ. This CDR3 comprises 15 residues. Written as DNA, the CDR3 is TGCGCCAGCAGGACCGGGACTAGCGCCCAGGGAGAGCAGTTCTTC. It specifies CASRTGTSAQGEQFF.

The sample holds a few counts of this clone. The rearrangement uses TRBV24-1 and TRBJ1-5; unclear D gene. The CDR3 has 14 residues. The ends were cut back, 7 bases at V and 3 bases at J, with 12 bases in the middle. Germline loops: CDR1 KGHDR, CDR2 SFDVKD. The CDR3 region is CATSSGIHNQPQHF. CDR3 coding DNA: TGTGCCACCAGCTCCGGGATCCACAATCAGCCCCAGCATTTT.

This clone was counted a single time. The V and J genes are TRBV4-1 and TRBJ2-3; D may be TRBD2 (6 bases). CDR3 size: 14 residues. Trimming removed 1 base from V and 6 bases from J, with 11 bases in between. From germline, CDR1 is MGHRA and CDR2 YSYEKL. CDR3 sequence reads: CASSQGTGADTQYF. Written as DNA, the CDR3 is TGCGCCAGCAGCCAAGGAACGGGAGCGGATACGCAGTATTTT.

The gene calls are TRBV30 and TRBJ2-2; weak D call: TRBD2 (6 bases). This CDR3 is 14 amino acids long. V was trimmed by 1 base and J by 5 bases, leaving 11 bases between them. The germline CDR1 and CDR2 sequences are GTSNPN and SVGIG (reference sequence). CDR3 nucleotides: TGTGCCTGGAGTGAGGGGACTTTAACCGGGGAGCTGTTTTTT. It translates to CAWSEGTLTGELFF. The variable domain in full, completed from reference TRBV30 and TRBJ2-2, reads SQTIHQWPATLVQPVGSPLSLECTVEGTSNPNLYWYRQAAGRGLQLLFYSVGIGQISSEVPQNLSASRPQDRQFILSSKKLLLSDSGFYLCAWSEGTLTGELFFGEGSRLTVL.

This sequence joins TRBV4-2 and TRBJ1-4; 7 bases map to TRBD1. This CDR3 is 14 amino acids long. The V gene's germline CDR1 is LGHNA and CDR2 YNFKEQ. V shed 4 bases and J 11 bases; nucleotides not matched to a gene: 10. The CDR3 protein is CASSRDRDGGKLFF. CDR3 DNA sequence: TGTGCCAGCAGCCGCGACAGGGACGGAGGGAAACTGTTTTTT.

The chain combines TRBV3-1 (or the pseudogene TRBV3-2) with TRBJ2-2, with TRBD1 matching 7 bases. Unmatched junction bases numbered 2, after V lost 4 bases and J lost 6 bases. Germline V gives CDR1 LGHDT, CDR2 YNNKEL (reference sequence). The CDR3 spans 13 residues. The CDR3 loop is CASSRGQPGELFF. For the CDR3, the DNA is TGTGCCAGCAGCCGGGGACAGCCCGGGGAGCTGTTTTTT.

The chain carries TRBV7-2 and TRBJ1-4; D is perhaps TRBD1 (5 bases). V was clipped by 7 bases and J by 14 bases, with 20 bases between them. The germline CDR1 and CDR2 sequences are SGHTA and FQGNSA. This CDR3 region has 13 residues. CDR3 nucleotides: TGTGCCAGCAACGAAGAGGGTCGGGGGAGGCTGTTTTTT. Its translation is CASNEEGRGRLFF.

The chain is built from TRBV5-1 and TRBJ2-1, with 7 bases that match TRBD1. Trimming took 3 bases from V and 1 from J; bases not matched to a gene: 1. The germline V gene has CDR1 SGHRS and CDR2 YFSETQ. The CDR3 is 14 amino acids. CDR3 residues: CASSWGQSYNEQFF. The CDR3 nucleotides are TGCGCCAGCAGCTGGGGACAGTCCTACAATGAGCAGTTCTTC.

DNA of the CDR3: TGTGCCAGTAGTATGGGCAGGGGGACGAACACTGAAGCTTTCTTT. This sequence encodes CASSMGRGTNTEAFF. The V and J genes are TRBV19 and TRBJ1-1, with 7 bases lining up with TRBD1. This CDR3 contains 15 residues. The ends lost 3 bases at V and 1 base at J; junction bases unmatched: 5. The germline CDR1 and CDR2 sequences are LNHDA and SQIVND (reference sequence).